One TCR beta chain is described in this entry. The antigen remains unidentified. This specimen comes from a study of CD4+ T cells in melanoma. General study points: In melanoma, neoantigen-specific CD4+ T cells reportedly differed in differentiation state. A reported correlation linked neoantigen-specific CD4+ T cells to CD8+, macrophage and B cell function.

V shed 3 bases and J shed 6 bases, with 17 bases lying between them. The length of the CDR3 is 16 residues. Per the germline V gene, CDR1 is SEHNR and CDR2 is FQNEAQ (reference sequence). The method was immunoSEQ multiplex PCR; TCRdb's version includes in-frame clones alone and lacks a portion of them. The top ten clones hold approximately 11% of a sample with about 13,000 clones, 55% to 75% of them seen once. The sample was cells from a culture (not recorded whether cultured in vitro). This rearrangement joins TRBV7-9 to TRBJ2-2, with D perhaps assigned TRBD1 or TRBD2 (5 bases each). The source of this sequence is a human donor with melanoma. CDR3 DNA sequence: TGTGCCAGCAGCTTCCTCGGGACCAAAGGTTCCGGGGAGCTGTTTTTT. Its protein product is CASSFLGTKGSGELFF.